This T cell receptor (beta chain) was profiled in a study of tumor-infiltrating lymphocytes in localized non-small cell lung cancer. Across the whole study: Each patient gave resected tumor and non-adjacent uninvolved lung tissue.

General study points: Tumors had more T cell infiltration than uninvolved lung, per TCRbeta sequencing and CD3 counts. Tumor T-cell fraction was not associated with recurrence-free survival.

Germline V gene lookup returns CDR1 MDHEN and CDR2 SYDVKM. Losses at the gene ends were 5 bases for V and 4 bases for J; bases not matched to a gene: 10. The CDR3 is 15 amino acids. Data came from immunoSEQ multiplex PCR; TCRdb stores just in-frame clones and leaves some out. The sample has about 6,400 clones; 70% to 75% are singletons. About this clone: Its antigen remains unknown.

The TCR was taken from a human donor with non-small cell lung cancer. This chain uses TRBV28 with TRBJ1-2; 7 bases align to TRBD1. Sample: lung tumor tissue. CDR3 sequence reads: CASSPTGERRYGYTF. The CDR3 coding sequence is TGTGCCAGCAGTCCAACAGGGGAAAGACGCTATGGCTACACCTTC.